Given below is one TCR beta chain in context. This clone was picked up one time. The antigen it recognizes is unknown. Within one base of it there is no much larger clone, and no base qualities were kept. The junction carries 15 bases between V and J, which are trimmed by 4 bases and 6 bases respectively. The cysteine opens and the phenylalanine closes a CDR3 of 14 amino acids. Only the CDR3 part of the read is kept: 42 bases, read in frame from the first base. CDR1 is given as SGHTA and CDR2 as FQGNSA, both from the germline V gene. The data are from a study of blood T cell repertoires in COVID-19 (dated by TCRdb to the early 2020s). Looking at the study overall: Collaborator samples came from the United States, Italy and Spain and covered acute and convalescent phases of COVID-19. The prospective study material was composed of cDNA or gDNA derived from T cells, B-cell-depleted T cells, or PBMCs. The dataset comprised deeply sampled blood TCRbeta repertoires from subjects exposed to, actively infected with, or recovered from COVID-19. The repertoires were released in a freely available public database intended as a resource for research on the immune response to SARS-CoV-2. Samples came from the ongoing ImmuneRACE study (first 160 participants) plus 1,254 subjects from 6 global collaborators. Sample metadata almost always included a de-identified subject ID, COVID-19 status, age in years and sex. Where HLA class I and class II types were available, the types were taken from metadata supplied by the sample provider, not from assay-based typing.

The paper as a whole reports these results and caveats: Clinical and demographic metadata were provided uncurated, with the amount varying by source and participant.

Enrolling through a virtual design, the prospective study's participants ranged in age from roughly 18 to 89 years and lived across about two dozen United States geographic areas. In the prospective study, participants were assigned to cohorts based on the clinical history participants reported in a screening survey and a study questionnaire. ImmuneRACE Cohort 3 recovered participants were defined by two consecutive negative NP/OP PCR tests, healthcare professional clearance, or symptom resolution. Each participant in the prospective study had whole blood, serum and a nasopharyngeal or oropharyngeal swab collected by mobile phlebotomists. Participants in the prospective study had the option to provide additional blood draws and questionnaires over a roughly two-month period. Before DNA extraction, prospective study blood samples were shipped either frozen or at room temperature. TCRbeta CDR3 regions were amplified from genomic DNA using the immunoSEQ Assay, a bias-controlled multiplex PCR. Under the source paper's analysis protocol: Nucleated cell counts per sample were estimated from amplification of reference gene primers within the assay. To quantify the absolute abundance of each unique TCRbeta CDR3 rearrangement, sequence reads were collapsed and filtered. Productive Simpson clonality was computed per sample as the square root of Simpson's diversity index over productive rearrangements. TCRdb stores this immuneACCESS table with in-frame sequences only. Part of the clones is absent; in the studies checked, under half of the shortfall reflects unresolved V genes, and no reason is known for the rest. V, J and clone size were drawn from that table, and D and trimming were deduced from the DNA. The sample includes around 430,000 clones, with around nine tenths observed a single time. Of the sample, approximately 10% is held by the ten largest clones.

The sequenced material came from PBMCs or T cells enriched from blood (not recorded which). This TCR came from a woman between 45 and 60 years old who had recovered from COVID-19. The chain is assembled from TRBV7-2 and TRBJ1-2, and perhaps TRBD1 as D gene, on 6 matching bases. CDR3 sequence: CASSYGGGRNGYTF. The DNA sequence follows: TGTGCCAGCAGCTATGGGGGGGGCAGGAATGGCTACACCTTC.